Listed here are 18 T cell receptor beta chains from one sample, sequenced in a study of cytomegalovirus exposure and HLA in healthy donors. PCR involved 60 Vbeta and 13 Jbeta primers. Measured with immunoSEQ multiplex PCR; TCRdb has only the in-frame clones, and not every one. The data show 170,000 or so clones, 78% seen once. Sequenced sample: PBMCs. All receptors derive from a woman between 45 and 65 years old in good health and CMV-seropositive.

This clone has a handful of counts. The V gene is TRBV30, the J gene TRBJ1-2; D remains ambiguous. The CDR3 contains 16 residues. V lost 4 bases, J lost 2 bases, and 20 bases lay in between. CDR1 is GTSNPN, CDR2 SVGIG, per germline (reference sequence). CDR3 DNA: TGTGCCTGGACGTCTTTGGGAGGGCTGTCCAACTATGGCTACACCTTC. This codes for CAWTSLGGLSNYGYTF.

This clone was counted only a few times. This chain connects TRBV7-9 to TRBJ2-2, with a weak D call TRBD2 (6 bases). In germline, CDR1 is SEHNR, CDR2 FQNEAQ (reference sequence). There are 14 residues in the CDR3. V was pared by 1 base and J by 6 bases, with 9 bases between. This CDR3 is CASSLGDFSGELFF. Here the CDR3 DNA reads TGTGCCAGCAGCTTAGGGGACTTTTCCGGGGAGCTGTTTTTT.

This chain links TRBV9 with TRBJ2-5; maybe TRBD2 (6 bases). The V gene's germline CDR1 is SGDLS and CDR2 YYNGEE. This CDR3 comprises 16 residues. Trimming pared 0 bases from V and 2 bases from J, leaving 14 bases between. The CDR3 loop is CASSVGPAGRQETQYF. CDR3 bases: TGTGCCAGCAGCGTAGGACCAGCGGGCAGACAAGAGACCCAGTACTTC.

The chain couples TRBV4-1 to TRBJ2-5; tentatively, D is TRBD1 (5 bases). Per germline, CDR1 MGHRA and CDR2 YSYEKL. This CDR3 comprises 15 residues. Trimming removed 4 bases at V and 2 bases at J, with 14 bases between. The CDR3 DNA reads TGCGCCAGCAGCCGTAACGCGGACATTCAAGAGACCCAGTACTTC. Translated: CASSRNADIQETQYF.

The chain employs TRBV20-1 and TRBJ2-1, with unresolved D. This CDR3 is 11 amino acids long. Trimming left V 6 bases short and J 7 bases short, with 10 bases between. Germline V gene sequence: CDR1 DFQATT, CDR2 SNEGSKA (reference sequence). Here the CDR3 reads CSATLKNEQFF. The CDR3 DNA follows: TGCAGTGCCACACTAAAGAATGAGCAGTTCTTC.

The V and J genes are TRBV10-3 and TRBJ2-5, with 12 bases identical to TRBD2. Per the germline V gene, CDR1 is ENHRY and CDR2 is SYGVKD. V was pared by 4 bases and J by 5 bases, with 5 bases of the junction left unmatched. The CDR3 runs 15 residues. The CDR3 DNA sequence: TGTGCCATCAGTGGTACTAGCGGGGGGTCCGAGACCCAGTACTTC. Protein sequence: CAISGTSGGSETQYF.

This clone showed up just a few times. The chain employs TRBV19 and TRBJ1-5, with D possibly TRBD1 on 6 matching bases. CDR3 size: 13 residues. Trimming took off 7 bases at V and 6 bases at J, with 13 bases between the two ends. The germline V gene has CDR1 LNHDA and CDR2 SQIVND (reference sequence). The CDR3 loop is CASTDGGPQPQHF. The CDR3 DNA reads TGTGCCAGTACCGACGGGGGGCCTCAGCCCCAGCATTTT.

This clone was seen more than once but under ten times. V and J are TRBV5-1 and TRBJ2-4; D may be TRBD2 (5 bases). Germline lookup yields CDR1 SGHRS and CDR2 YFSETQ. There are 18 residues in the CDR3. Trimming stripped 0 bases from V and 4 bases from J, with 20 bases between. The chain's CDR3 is CASSLEATPWERKNIQYF. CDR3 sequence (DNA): TGCGCCAGCAGCTTGGAAGCCACTCCCTGGGAGCGGAAAAACATTCAGTACTTC.

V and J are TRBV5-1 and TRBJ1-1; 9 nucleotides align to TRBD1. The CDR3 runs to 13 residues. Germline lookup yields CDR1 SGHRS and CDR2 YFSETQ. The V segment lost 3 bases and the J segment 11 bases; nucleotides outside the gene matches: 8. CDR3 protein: CASSYQDRGEAFF. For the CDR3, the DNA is TGCGCCAGCAGCTACCAGGACAGGGGAGAGGCTTTCTTT.

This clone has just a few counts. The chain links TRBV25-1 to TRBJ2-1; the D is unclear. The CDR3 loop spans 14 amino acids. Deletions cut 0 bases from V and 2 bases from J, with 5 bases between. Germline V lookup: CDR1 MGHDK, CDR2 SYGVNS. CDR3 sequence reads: CASSEYLAYNEQFF. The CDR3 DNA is TGTGCCAGCAGTGAATACCTAGCCTACAATGAGCAGTTCTTC.

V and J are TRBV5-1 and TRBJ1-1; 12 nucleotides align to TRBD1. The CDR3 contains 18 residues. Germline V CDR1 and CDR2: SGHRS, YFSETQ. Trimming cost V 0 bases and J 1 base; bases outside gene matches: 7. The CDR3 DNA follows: TGCGCCAGCAGCTTGGCTCCGGGACAGGGGGCGAGGAACACTGAAGCTTTCTTT. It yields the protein CASSLAPGQGARNTEAFF.

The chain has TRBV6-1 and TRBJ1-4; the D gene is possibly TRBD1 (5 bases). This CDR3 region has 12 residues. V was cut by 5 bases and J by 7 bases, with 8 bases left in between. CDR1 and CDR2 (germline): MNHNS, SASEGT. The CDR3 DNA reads TGTGCCAGCAGTCCCGGGGGTGAAAAACTGTTTTTT. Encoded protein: CASSPGGEKLFF.

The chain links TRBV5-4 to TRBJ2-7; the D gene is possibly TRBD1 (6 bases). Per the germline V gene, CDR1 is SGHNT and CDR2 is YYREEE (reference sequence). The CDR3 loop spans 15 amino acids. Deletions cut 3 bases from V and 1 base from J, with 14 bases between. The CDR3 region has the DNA TGTGCCAGCAGCTCCGGGGCCAGGGGATCCTACGAGCAGTACTTC. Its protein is CASSSGARGSYEQYF.

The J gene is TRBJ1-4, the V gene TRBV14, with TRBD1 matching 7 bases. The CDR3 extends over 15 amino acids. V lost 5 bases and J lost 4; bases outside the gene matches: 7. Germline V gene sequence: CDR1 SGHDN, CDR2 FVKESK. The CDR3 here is CASSAIDRDNEKLFF. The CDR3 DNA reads TGTGCCAGCAGCGCTATTGACAGGGATAATGAAAAACTGTTTTTT.

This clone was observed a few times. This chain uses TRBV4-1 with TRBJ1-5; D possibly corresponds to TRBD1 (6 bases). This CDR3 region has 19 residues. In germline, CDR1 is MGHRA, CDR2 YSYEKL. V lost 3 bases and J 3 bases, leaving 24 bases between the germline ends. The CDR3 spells CASSHIIGGRELINQPQHF. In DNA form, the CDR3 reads TGCGCCAGCAGCCACATTATCGGGGGGCGCGAGCTTATCAATCAGCCCCAGCATTTT.

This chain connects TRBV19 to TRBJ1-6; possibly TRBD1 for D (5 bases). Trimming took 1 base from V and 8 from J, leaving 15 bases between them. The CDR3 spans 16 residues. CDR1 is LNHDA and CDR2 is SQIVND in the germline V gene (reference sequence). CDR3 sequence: CASSIGRGYNYSPLHF. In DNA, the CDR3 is TGTGCCAGTAGTATAGGAAGGGGCTACAATTATTCACCCCTCCACTTT.

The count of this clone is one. CDR3 region: CASSLTGGGYTF. DNA of the CDR3: TGTGCCAGCAGCTTAACAGGGGGCGGCTACACCTTC. J is TRBJ1-2 and V is TRBV5-8, with 9 bases lining up with TRBD1. In germline, CDR1 is SGHTS, CDR2 YDEGEE. The CDR3 runs to 12 residues. Germline trimming cut 2 bases from V and 8 bases from J; bases unmatched to any gene: 1.

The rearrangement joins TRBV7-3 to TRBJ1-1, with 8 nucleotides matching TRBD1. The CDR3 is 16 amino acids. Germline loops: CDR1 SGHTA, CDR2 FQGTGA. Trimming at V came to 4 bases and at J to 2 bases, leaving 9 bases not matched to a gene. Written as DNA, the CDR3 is TGTGCCAGCAGCTCAACAGGGGGTTCGCGCAACACTGAAGCTTTCTTT. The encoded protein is CASSSTGGSRNTEAFF.